This T cell receptor (beta chain) was profiled in a study of T cells in Graves' hyperthyroidism and ophthalmopathy. The CDR3 has 18 amino acids. V shed 1 base and J shed 3 bases, with 21 bases lying between them. CDR1 is SGHVS, CDR2 FQNEAQ, per germline. This clonotype appeared many times. RNA transcripts were the template for amplifying TCR beta CDR3 regions. First-round RT-PCR with HTBI primers amplified the TCR CDR3 region. Via MiXCR, TCRdb re-called the multiplex PCR reads, giving one row per CDR3 protein. The repertoire holds around 34,000 distinct CDR3 sequences, with around 53% as singletons. Sequenced: blood. This clonotype was sampled from a woman aged 40-49 years with Graves' ophthalmopathy. J is TRBJ1-1 and V is TRBV7-8; D remains unclear. CDR3 DNA: TGTGCCAGCAGCTTAGTAGCGGACGCGGGCATCGTGCACACTGAAGCTTTCTTT. Translating it yields CASSLVADAGIVHTEAFF.